The TCR beta chain described here comes from a study of blood T cell repertoires in COVID-19. The table came from immunoSEQ multiplex PCR; TCRdb's copy has only in-frame clones and leaves some out. The profile covers roughly 150,000 clones, with 70% to 90% appearing a single time and 6.2% taken by the ten largest. V trimming: 5 bases; J trimming: 4 bases; junction bases outside the gene matches: 7. The CDR3 sequence is 16 residues long. CDR1 is MGHRA and CDR2 is YSYEKL in the germline V gene. The sequence came from a woman aged 35 to 49 who had recovered from COVID-19. Source material: PBMCs or T cells enriched from blood (not recorded which). The chain recombines TRBV4-1 with TRBJ2-3; 12 nucleotides align to TRBD2. DNA of the CDR3: TGCGCCAGCAGCTCCAAGACTAGCGGGAGACCAGATACGCAGTATTTT. This codes for CASSSKTSGRPDTQYF.